The clone carrying this T cell receptor (beta chain) was detected a few times. Its antigen is still unknown. Looked up from germline, CDR1 is SGHDN and CDR2 is FVKESK. The CDR3 is 15 amino acids. J lost 7 bases, V lost 3 bases, and 6 bases had no gene match. The data belong to a study of T cell repertoires in cytomegalovirus infection. Study-wide results and caveats: Within the response measured ex vivo, HLA-C-restricted CMV-specific TCR beta clonotypes were dominant.

TCRdb recomputed calls from the reads with MiXCR, one row per CDR3 protein. The table lists approximately 140,000 distinct CDR3 sequences, roughly 9% of them singletons, with 10% in the top ten. This clonotype originated in a human donor in good health (CMV status not recorded). Some clones in this sample may be carry-over from other donors' samples. The rearrangement joins TRBV14 to TRBJ1-4, with 9 bases aligning to TRBD1. Input material: PBMCs. CDR3 DNA: TGTGCCAGCAGCCATCCGGGACAGGGCGTTGAAAAACTGTTTTTT. This gives the protein CASSHPGQGVEKLFF.